One and the same sample provided the 3 T cell receptor beta chains below, sequenced in a study of CD8 T cells in ankylosing spondylitis. Via MiXCR, TCRdb re-called the 5' RACE reads, giving one row per CDR3 protein. The data hold about 96,000 distinct CDR3 sequences, with approximately 30% observed a single time. Sequenced input: blood, either unsorted or a sorted T cell fraction (not recorded which). These receptor sequences come from a male donor with ankylosing spondylitis or in good health (not recorded which).

The rearrangement uses TRBV3-1 and TRBJ2-4; 8 bases match TRBD2. V lost 0 bases and J lost 1; bases outside the gene matches: 2. CDR1 and CDR2 from the germline V gene are LGHDT and YNNKEL (reference sequence). This CDR3 spans 16 amino acids. The CDR3 DNA reads as TGTGCCAGCAGCCAAGAGCGGGGGGAGGCCAAAAACATTCAGTACTTC. Amino acids: CASSQERGEAKNIQYF.

In this sample, this clonotype turned up a few times. The CDR3: CAISESSDSNQPQHF. The CDR3 DNA follows: TGTGCCATCAGTGAGTCGTCCGACAGCAATCAGCCCCAGCATTTT. The J gene is TRBJ1-5, the V gene TRBV10-3; D not resolved. The V end lost 0 bases, the J end lost 1 base, and 7 bases lay between the germline ends. The CDR3 is made up of 15 amino acids. Germline V gene sequence: CDR1 ENHRY, CDR2 SYGVKD.

The V call is TRBV5-1, the J call TRBJ2-2; 12 positions agree with TRBD2. Germline assignment: CDR1 SGHRS and CDR2 YFSETQ. V dropped 4 bases and J dropped 6; count of bases not matched to a gene: 13. This CDR3 is 18 amino acids long. CDR3 region: CASSPSTSGSRAAGELFF. CDR3 nucleotide sequence: TGCGCCAGCAGCCCATCGACTAGCGGGAGCAGAGCGGCCGGGGAGCTGTTTTTT.